These 3 T cell receptor beta chains were sequenced from one sample in a study of identical twins. TCRdb re-analysed the 5' RACE reads in MiXCR, keeping a single row per CDR3 protein. Of about 240,000 distinct CDR3 sequences in the sample, roughly 10% were seen once. What was sequenced was memory T cells sorted from blood. The receptor source for this set is a middle-aged man in good health.

This clonotype was detected ten times or more. The rearrangement uses TRBV5-1 and TRBJ2-5; D is undetermined. V lost 0 bases to trimming and J lost 5 bases, with 11 bases between them. The germline V gene encodes CDR1 SGHRS and CDR2 YFSETQ. The CDR3 is 14 residues long. DNA for the CDR3: TGCGCCAGCAGCTTGGACTGGCATGGGGAGACCCAGTACTTC. As protein: CASSLDWHGETQYF.

This clonotype was seen many times. The chain employs TRBV9 and TRBJ1-2; TRBD1 aligns across 7 bases. From germline, CDR1 is SGDLS and CDR2 YYNGEE. This CDR3 comprises 15 residues. The trim removed 4 bases at V and 3 bases at J, leaving 9 bases unmatched. The CDR3 loop is CASSNPDRSHYGYTF. CDR3 coding DNA: TGTGCCAGCAGCAACCCGGACAGGAGCCACTATGGCTACACCTTC.

This clonotype showed up many times. The V call is TRBV20-1, the J call TRBJ2-3; 7 nucleotides agree with TRBD2. The CDR3 covers 14 residues. In germline, CDR1 is DFQATT, CDR2 SNEGSKA (reference sequence). V gave up 6 bases and J gave up 0 bases; unmatched junction bases: 6. The chain's CDR3 is CSANRGGSTDTQYF. The CDR3 nucleotides read TGCAGTGCAAACCGCGGGGGAAGCACAGATACGCAGTATTTT.